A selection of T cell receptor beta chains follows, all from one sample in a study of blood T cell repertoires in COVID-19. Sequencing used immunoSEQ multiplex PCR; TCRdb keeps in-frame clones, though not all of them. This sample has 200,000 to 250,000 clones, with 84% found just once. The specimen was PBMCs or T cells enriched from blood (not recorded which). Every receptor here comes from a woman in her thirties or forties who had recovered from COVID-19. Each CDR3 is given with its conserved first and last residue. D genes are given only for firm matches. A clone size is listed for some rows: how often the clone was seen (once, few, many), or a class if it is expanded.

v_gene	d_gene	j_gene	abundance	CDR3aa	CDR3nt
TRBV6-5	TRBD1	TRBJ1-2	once	CASRNDRANGYTF	TGTGCCAGCAGAAACGACAGGGCGAATGGCTACACCTTC
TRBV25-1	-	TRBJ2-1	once	CARRGNEQFF	TGTGCCAGACGCGGCAATGAGCAGTTCTTC
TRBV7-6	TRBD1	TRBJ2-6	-	CASSFSPGTESSGANVLTF	TGTGCCAGCAGCTTTAGCCCGGGGACAGAAAGCTCTGGGGCCAACGTCCTGACTTTC
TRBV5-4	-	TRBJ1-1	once	CASSSDSNTEAFF	TGTGCCAGCAGCTCAGACAGTAACACTGAAGCTTTCTTT
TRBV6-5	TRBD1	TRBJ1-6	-	CASSNRGIGSPLHF	TGTGCCAGCAGTAACAGGGGCATTGGTTCACCCCTCCACTTT
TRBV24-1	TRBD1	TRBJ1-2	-	CATSDLPRGDRGNYGYTF	TGTGCCACCAGTGATTTGCCCCGCGGGGACAGGGGAAACTATGGCTACACCTTC
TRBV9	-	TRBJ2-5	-	CASSVEGVRRGETQYF	TGTGCCAGCAGCGTAGAAGGCGTCCGGAGGGGTGAGACCCAGTACTTC
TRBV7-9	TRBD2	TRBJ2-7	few	CASSLGGMRLAGEQYF	TGTGCCAGCAGCTTAGGCGGGATGCGGCTAGCGGGCGAGCAGTACTTC
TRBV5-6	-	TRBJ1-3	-	CASSPGLSGNTIYF	TGTGCCAGCAGCCCAGGGCTCTCTGGAAACACCATATATTTT
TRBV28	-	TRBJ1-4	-	CASSLRHGGEKLFF	TGTGCCAGCAGCCTTCGACACGGGGGAGAAAAACTGTTTTTT